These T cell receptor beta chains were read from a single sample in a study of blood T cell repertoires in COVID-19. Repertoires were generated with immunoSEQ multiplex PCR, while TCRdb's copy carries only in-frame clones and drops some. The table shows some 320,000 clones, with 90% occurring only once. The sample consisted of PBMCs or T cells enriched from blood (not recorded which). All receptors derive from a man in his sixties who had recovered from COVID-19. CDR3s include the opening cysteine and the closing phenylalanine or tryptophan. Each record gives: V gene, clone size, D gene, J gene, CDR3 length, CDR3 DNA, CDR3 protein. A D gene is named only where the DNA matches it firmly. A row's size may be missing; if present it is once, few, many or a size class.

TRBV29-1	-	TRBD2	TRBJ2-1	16	TGCAGCGTTGCCGGGACTAGCGGGTGGGAGAACAATGAGCAGTTCTTC	CSVAGTSGWENNEQFF
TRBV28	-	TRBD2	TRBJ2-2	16	TGTGCCAGCAGAACGGGACTAGCGGCGAACACCGGGGAGCTGTTTTTT	CASRTGLAANTGELFF
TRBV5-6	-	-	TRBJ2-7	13	TGTGCCAGCAGCTTGGTGGCAGACTACGAGCAGTACTTC	CASSLVADYEQYF
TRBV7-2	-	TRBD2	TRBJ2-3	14	TGTGCCAGCAGCTTAGGCGGGGGGGAAGATACGCAGTATTTT	CASSLGGGEDTQYF
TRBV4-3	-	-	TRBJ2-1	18	TGCGCCAGCAGCCGCCACAAAGGTACTAGCCGAGAAAGAAATGAGCAGTTCTTC	CASSRHKGTSRERNEQFF
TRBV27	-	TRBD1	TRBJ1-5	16	TGTGCCAGCAGTCCAATCGGACAGGGCGAAAATCAGCCCCAGCATTTT	CASSPIGQGENQPQHF
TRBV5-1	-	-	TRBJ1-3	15	TGCGCCAGCAGCCTAGAACCGTACTCTGGAAACACCATATATTTT	CASSLEPYSGNTIYF
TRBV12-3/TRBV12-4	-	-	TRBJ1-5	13	TGTGCCAGCAGTAGGGGTAGCAATCAGCCCCAGCATTTT	CASSRGSNQPQHF
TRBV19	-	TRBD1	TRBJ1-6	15	TGTGCCAGTAGTTTGGACAGGGGCGTAAATTCACCCCTCCACTTT	CASSLDRGVNSPLHF
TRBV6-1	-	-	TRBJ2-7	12	TGTGCCAGCAGTGAGGATACAGGGTTTCGGTACTTC	CASSEDTGFRYF
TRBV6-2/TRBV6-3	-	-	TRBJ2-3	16	TGTGCCAGCAGTTACTTCGGCGGGACTGGCACAGATACGCAGTATTTT	CASSYFGGTGTDTQYF
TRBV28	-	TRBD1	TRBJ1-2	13	TGTGCCAGCAGTTGGACAGGATTCTATGGCTACACCTTC	CASSWTGFYGYTF
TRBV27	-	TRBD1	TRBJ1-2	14	TGTGCCAGCAGTTTGTGGCAGGGGGCTCGCGGCTACACCTTC	CASSLWQGARGYTF
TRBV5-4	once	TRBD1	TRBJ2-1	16	TGTGCCAGCAGCTACACAGGACAGGCCCTCGGTAATGAGCAGTTCTTC	CASSYTGQALGNEQFF
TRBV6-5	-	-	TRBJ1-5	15	TGTGCCAGCGCTTACTGGGCAGCAATCAATCAGCCCCAGCATTTT	CASAYWAAINQPQHF
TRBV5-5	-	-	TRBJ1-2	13	TGTGCCAGCAGCTGGGGACAAGTATATGGCTACACCTTC	CASSWGQVYGYTF
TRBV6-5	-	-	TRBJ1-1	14	TGTGCCAGCAGTTCTGGACAGAGCAACACTGAAGCTTTCTTT	CASSSGQSNTEAFF
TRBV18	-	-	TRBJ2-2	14	TGTGCCAGCTCACCACCGACCGGGTCCGGGGAGCTGTTTTTT	CASSPPTGSGELFF
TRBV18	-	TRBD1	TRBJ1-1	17	TGTGCCAGCTCATGGACAGGGTTGTTAGTTTGGAACACTGAAGCTTTCTTT	CASSWTGLLVWNTEAFF
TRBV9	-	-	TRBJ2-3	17	TGTGCCAGCAGCGTAGCCGGGGTGCATCCTAGCACAGATACGCAGTATTTT	CASSVAGVHPSTDTQYF
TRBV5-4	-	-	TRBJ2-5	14	TGTGCCAGCAGCTTGGAGCCGGGCCAAGAGACCCAGTACTTC	CASSLEPGQETQYF
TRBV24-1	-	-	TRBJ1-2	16	TGTGCCACCAGTGATTTTCGTCAGGAAAATAACTATGGCTACACCTTC	CATSDFRQENNYGYTF
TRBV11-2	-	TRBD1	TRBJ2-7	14	TGTGCCAGCATGGGACAGGGGAAGGTACACGAGCAGTACTTC	CASMGQGKVHEQYF
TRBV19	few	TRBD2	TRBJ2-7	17	TGTGCCAGTAGTATGGCTCCTAGCGGGGGGGCTTCGTACGAGCAGTACTTC	CASSMAPSGGASYEQYF
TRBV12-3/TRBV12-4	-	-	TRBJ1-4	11	TGTGCCAGCAGTTCATATGAAAAACTGTTTTTT	CASSSYEKLFF
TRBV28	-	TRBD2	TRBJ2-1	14	TGTGCCAGCAGTCCGGGAGGGCCGCGCGATGAGCAGTTCTTC	CASSPGGPRDEQFF
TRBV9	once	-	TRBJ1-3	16	TGTGCCAGCAGCCCAGGCCCGCTCCACTCTGGAAACACCATATATTTT	CASSPGPLHSGNTIYF
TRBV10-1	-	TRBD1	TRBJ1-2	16	TGCGCCAGCAGTCCTACCCGACAGGGGGCGTACTATGGCTACACCTTC	CASSPTRQGAYYGYTF
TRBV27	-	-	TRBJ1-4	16	TGTGCCAGCAGCCCTAGGCTCGGGGGAGGAAGGGAAAAACTGTTTTTT	CASSPRLGGGREKLFF
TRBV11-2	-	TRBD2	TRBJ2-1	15	TGTGCCAGCAGCTTACTAGCGGGAGGTTACAATGAGCAGTTCTTC	CASSLLAGGYNEQFF
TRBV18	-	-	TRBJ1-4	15	TGTGCCAGCTCACGTCAGAATGGGGAGAATGAAAAACTGTTTTTT	CASSRQNGENEKLFF
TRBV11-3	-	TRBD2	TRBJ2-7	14	TGTGCCAGCACCACCGGTAGCGGGAGCTACGAGCAGTACTTC	CASTTGSGSYEQYF
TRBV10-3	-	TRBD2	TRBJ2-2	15	TGTGCCATAAGCCCGGGAGGGACGAACACCGGGGAGCTGTTTTTT	CAISPGGTNTGELFF
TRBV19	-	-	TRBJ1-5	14	TGTGCCAGTAGTACACGGGTAGCGAATCAGCCCCAGCATTTT	CASSTRVANQPQHF
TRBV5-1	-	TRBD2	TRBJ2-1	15	TGCGCCAGCAGCCCCGGGACTAGCGACTACAATGAGCAGTTCTTC	CASSPGTSDYNEQFF
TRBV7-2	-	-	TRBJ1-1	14	TGTGCCAGCAGCTTTGACAGGTTTGGGACTGAAGCTTTCTTT	CASSFDRFGTEAFF
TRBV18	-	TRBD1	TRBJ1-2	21	TGTGCCAGCTCACCCCGGGAGCGGTCCGGGACAGGGCGTGGATCTAACTATGGCTACACCTTC	CASSPRERSGTGRGSNYGYTF
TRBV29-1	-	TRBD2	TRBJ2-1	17	TGCAGCGTTGATGCCTCGGGTTGGCGGGGGGCCTACAATGAGCAGTTCTTC	CSVDASGWRGAYNEQFF
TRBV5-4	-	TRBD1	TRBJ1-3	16	TGTGCCAGCAGCTTGGGCGGGACAGGGGCTGGAAACACCATATATTTT	CASSLGGTGAGNTIYF
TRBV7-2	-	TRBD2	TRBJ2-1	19	TGTGCCAGCAGCACACCCCCGGGGGCCGGGAGGGGATTTTACAATGAGCAGTTCTTC	CASSTPPGAGRGFYNEQFF
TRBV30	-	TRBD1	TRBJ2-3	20	TGTGCCTGGAGTGACTCGGACAGGGGTCTCTTGGGTCTTAGCACAGATACGCAGTATTTT	CAWSDSDRGLLGLSTDTQYF
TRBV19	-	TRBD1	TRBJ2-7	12	TGTGCCAGTAGGGACAGGGGTTACGAGCAGTACTTC	CASRDRGYEQYF
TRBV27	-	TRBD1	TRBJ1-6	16	TGTGCCAGCAGTGGCGGGACAGGGGGTAGTAATTCACCCCTCCACTTT	CASSGGTGGSNSPLHF
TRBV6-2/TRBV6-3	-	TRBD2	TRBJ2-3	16	TGTGCCAGCAGTTACCGGGGCGGGGGAAACTCGGATACGCAGTATTTT	CASSYRGGGNSDTQYF
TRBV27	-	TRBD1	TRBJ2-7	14	TGTGCCAGCAATCCGGACAGGGCTCACCACGAGCAGTACTTC	CASNPDRAHHEQYF
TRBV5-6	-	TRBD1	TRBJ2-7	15	TGTGCCAGCAGCTTGAGTGGGACAGTGGTCTACGAGCAGTACTTC	CASSLSGTVVYEQYF
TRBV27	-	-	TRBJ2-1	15	TGTGCCAGCAGTTTAGGGCAGTTCTCCTACAATGAGCAGTTCTTC	CASSLGQFSYNEQFF
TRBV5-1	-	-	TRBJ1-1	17	TGCGCCAGCAGTAAGCTGACAGGATCCATTGGGGACACTGAAGCTTTCTTT	CASSKLTGSIGDTEAFF
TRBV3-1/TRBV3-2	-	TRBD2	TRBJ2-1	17	TGTGCCAGCAGCCGACTAGCGGGAGGTTTATCCTACAATGAGCAGTTCTTC	CASSRLAGGLSYNEQFF
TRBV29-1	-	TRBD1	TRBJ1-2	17	TGCAGCGTTGAAGATCCTCAGCGGACAGGAGCTAACTATGGCTACACCTTC	CSVEDPQRTGANYGYTF